The clone carrying this T cell receptor (beta chain) was counted only a few times. The data originate from a study of blood T cell repertoires in COVID-19. As for the study in general: The origin of the acute and convalescent COVID-19 samples was the United States, Italy and Spain. The cDNA or gDNA used as material had been derived from T cells, B-cell-depleted T cells, or PBMCs.

Methods used by the authors: Reference gene primer amplification yielded estimated nucleated cell counts. Sequencing used immunoSEQ multiplex PCR; TCRdb keeps in-frame clones, though not all of them. Clone size and the V and J calls come from that table; the DNA yielded D and trimming. The table has 55,000 to 75,000 clones, about 86% seen once; the top ten hold about 30%. The V end was cut by 6 bases, the J end by 7 bases, with 15 bases between. CDR3 length: 14 residues. Germline lookup yields CDR1 MNHEY and CDR2 SMNVEV (reference sequence). The TCR sequence derives from an older man with acute or convalescent COVID-19. The chain recombines TRBV27 with TRBJ2-2, with D possibly TRBD2 on 5 matching bases. What was sequenced was peripheral blood. CDR3 in DNA: TGTGCCAGCAGATGGACTCGGCTCGGCGGGGAGCTGTTTTTT. Translating gives CASRWTRLGGELFF.